Each of the 30 T cell receptor beta chains below was sequenced from the same sample in a study of response to subunit inactivated influenza vaccine. TCRdb reprocessed the RT-PCR reads with MiXCR, giving one entry per CDR3 protein. This repertoire shows hundreds of thousands of distinct CDR3 sequences, less than 30% found once; its top ten account for under 2.5%. The sequencing here drew on CD4+ T cells sorted from PBMCs, taken 5 days after vaccination. The source of these receptors is a man aged 50-60 years who received an inactivated influenza vaccine.

This clonotype has only a few counts. The rearrangement joins TRBV20-1 to TRBJ1-6; TRBD1 is a possible D gene (6 bases). The ends were cut back, 1 base at V and 9 bases at J, with 13 bases in the middle. The CDR3 length is 14 residues. Germline values: CDR1 DFQATT, CDR2 SNEGSKA (reference sequence). CDR3 residues: CSARAPGVISPLHF. The CDR3 nucleotides are TGCAGTGCTAGAGCCCCAGGGGTTATTTCACCCCTCCACTTT.

The chain combines TRBV27 with TRBJ1-6; 8 positions agree with TRBD1. The CDR3 contains 14 residues. CDR1 MNHEY and CDR2 SMNVEV come from the germline V gene (reference sequence). Germline trimming cut 5 bases from V and 9 bases from J; bases unmatched to any gene: 6. This chain's CDR3 is CASSPGTGRSPLHF. Written as DNA, the CDR3 is TGTGCCAGCAGTCCCGGGACAGGCCGTTCACCCCTCCACTTT.

This sequence joins TRBV18 and TRBJ1-5; weak D call: TRBD1 (5 bases). CDR3 size: 14 residues. The germline V gene encodes CDR1 KGHSH and CDR2 LQKENI. V gave up 3 bases and J gave up 3 bases, with 9 bases separating them. DNA for the CDR3: TGTGCCAGCTCACCGGCCAGGGACAATCAGCCCCAGCATTTT. Residues: CASSPARDNQPQHF.

This clonotype was seen at least ten times. CDR3 in amino acids: CASSLAGGAYNEQFF. Written as DNA, the CDR3 is TGTGCCAGCAGCTTAGCAGGGGGGGCCTACAATGAGCAGTTCTTC. The J gene is TRBJ2-1, the V gene TRBV7-2, with D possibly TRBD2 on 7 matching bases. CDR3 length: 15 amino acids. Germline V gene sequence: CDR1 SGHTA, CDR2 FQGNSA. Trimming shortened V by 0 bases and J by 2 bases, and 8 bases separated the two germline ends.

The sample holds a few counts of this clonotype. The rearrangement uses TRBV5-6 and TRBJ2-1; 12 positions agree with TRBD1. The CDR3 is made up of 16 amino acids. CDR1 is SGHDT and CDR2 is YYEEEE in the germline V gene. The V gene end was trimmed by 4 bases and the J gene end by 6 bases; junction bases not matched to a gene: 8. CDR3: CASSLPGQGASNEQFF. CDR3 DNA sequence: TGTGCCAGCAGCCTACCGGGACAGGGGGCTAGCAATGAGCAGTTCTTC.

The chain links TRBV20-1 to TRBJ2-7; no reliable D call. V lost 2 bases and J 7 bases, leaving 21 bases between the germline ends. The germline V gene encodes CDR1 DFQATT and CDR2 SNEGSKA (reference sequence). This CDR3 region has 15 residues. In DNA form, the CDR3 reads TGCAGTGCTAGATGGTTTGGATCGTTGCGAGATGAGCAGTACTTC. It yields the protein CSARWFGSLRDEQYF.

This clonotype occurred a few times. The chain has TRBV5-6 and TRBJ1-3, with TRBD1 matching over 10 bases. CDR1 is SGHDT, CDR2 YYEEEE, per germline. CDR3 length: 17 amino acids. V was clipped by 0 bases and J by 1 base; unmatched bases: 4. CDR3 in amino acids: CASSLGQGASSGNTIYF. CDR3 DNA: TGTGCCAGCAGCTTGGGACAGGGGGCGTCATCTGGAAACACCATATATTTT.

This clonotype has more than one count but fewer than ten. The genes are TRBV20-1 and TRBJ2-7; possibly TRBD1 or TRBD2 for D (5 bases each). The CDR3 runs to 12 residues. V lost 3 bases and J 1 base, leaving 7 bases between the germline ends. Per germline, CDR1 DFQATT and CDR2 SNEGSKA (reference sequence). CDR3 in DNA: TGCAGTGCTAGCGGGGCGTCCTACGAGCAGTACTTC. Its protein is CSASGASYEQYF.

The gene calls are TRBV20-1 and TRBJ2-3, with 12 bases fitting TRBD2. Losses at the gene ends were 6 bases for V and 3 bases for J; bases not matched to a gene: 7. The CDR3 has 15 residues. Germline assignment: CDR1 DFQATT and CDR2 SNEGSKA (reference sequence). The CDR3 sequence: CSAETSGGTTDTQYF. In DNA form, the CDR3 reads TGCAGTGCAGAAACTAGCGGGGGGACGACAGATACGCAGTATTTT.

The V and J genes are TRBV29-1 and TRBJ2-3; TRBD2 matches at 9 bases. The CDR3 runs to 13 residues. V was clipped by 4 bases and J by 4 bases; unmatched bases: 3. Germline V CDR1 and CDR2: SQVTM, ANQGSEA. This CDR3 reads CSVAVAGADTQYF. The CDR3 region has the DNA TGCAGCGTTGCCGTAGCGGGAGCAGATACGCAGTATTTT.

The chain employs TRBV28 and TRBJ2-1; D perhaps matches TRBD1 (5 bases). V was cut by 4 bases and J by 10 bases, with 14 bases left in between. The CDR3 extends over 13 amino acids. Looked up from germline, CDR1 is MDHEN and CDR2 is SYDVKM. The CDR3 protein is CASSSPGIYEQFF. DNA of the CDR3: TGTGCCAGCAGTTCCCCAGGGATCTACGAGCAGTTCTTC.

In nucleotides, the CDR3 is TGTGCCAGCATCGCAGGGGTAGCTGGGGCCAACGTCCTGACTTTC. Its translation: CASIAGVAGANVLTF. This chain joins TRBV28 and TRBJ2-6; D is perhaps TRBD1 (6 bases). Germline CDR1 and CDR2: MDHEN and SYDVKM. This CDR3 spans 15 amino acids. Trimming stripped 7 bases from V and 2 bases from J, with 12 bases between.

J is TRBJ2-4 and V is TRBV20-1; the D gene is possibly TRBD1 (6 bases). This CDR3 is 13 amino acids long. Germline-derived CDR1 and CDR2 are DFQATT and SNEGSKA (reference sequence). Trimming pared 0 bases from V and 8 bases from J, leaving 11 bases between. This CDR3 reads CSARDTGMYIQYF. Here the CDR3 DNA reads TGCAGTGCTAGAGATACAGGGATGTACATTCAGTACTTC.

The chain uses TRBV12-3 or TRBV12-4 and TRBJ2-1; 7 bases are shared with TRBD2. The CDR3 spans 15 residues. The V gene end was trimmed by 6 bases and the J gene end by 2 bases; junction bases not matched to a gene: 7. This chain's CDR3 is CASRRREGTYNEQFF. DNA for the CDR3: TGTGCCAGCAGGCGGAGGGAGGGGACCTACAATGAGCAGTTCTTC.

This clonotype was counted many times. In nucleotides, the CDR3 is TGTGCCAGCAGTAGACGACAGGCCCGCTCCTACAATGAGCAGTTCTTC. It is translated as CASSRRQARSYNEQFF. The V and J genes are TRBV2 and TRBJ2-1; D might be TRBD1 (6 bases). Germline V CDR1 and CDR2: SNHLY, FYNNEI. The ends were cut back, 5 bases at V and 0 bases at J, with 14 bases in the middle. This CDR3 region has 16 residues.

CDR3 nucleotide sequence: TGTGCCATCAGTGAGGGGACTCGCACAGATACGCAGTATTTT. It is translated as CAISEGTRTDTQYF. The chain is built from TRBV10-3 and TRBJ2-3, with D perhaps TRBD2 (6 bases). The germline CDR1 and CDR2 sequences are ENHRY and SYGVKD. CDR3 length: 14 residues. The V gene lost 2 bases and the J gene lost 1 base, with 7 bases spanning the gap.

This clonotype was picked up a small number of times. This chain links TRBV28 with TRBJ1-4; D gene unclear. Looked up from germline, CDR1 is MDHEN and CDR2 is SYDVKM. This CDR3 contains 16 residues. Trimming shortened V by 4 bases and J by 7 bases, and 19 bases separated the two germline ends. In DNA, the CDR3 is TGTGCCAGCAGTTCCGAGTCGGACCCCATGGGTGAAAAACTGTTTTTT. Protein sequence: CASSSESDPMGEKLFF.

This clonotype was counted a few times. The chain combines TRBV6-5 with TRBJ2-7, with 7 bases that match TRBD2. Germline lookup yields CDR1 MNHEY and CDR2 SVGAGI. J lost 6 bases, V lost 2 bases, and 7 bases had no gene match. The CDR3 totals 14 residues. In DNA form, the CDR3 reads TGTGCCAGCAGTTACCTCCGGGAGCGGGGCGAGCAGTACTTC. Encoded protein: CASSYLRERGEQYF.

At least ten counts were recorded for this clonotype. The chain is built from TRBV6-1 and TRBJ2-7; 9 nucleotides match TRBD1. Germline CDR1 and CDR2: MNHNS and SASEGT. Trimming at V came to 6 bases and at J to 5 bases, leaving 8 bases not matched to a gene. The CDR3 runs to 14 residues. The CDR3, as DNA: TGTGCCAGCAGCTCCGGCCGGACAGGGGACGAGCAGTACTTC. Translation gives CASSSGRTGDEQYF.

The gene calls are TRBV2 and TRBJ2-7; D unresolved. CDR3 length equals 13 residues. Looked up from germline, CDR1 is SNHLY and CDR2 is FYNNEI. Trimming took off 4 bases at V and 3 bases at J, with 10 bases between the two ends. The CDR3 DNA reads TGTGCCAGCAGTGTGAAGGGAAGCTACGAGCAGTACTTC. It translates to CASSVKGSYEQYF.

This chain uses TRBV6-1 with TRBJ2-7; D not certain. V lost 5 bases to trimming and J lost 3 bases, with 14 bases between them. This CDR3 has 14 amino acids. Germline V gene sequence: CDR1 MNHNS, CDR2 SASEGT. The CDR3 spells CASSIMGGYYEQYF. The CDR3 nucleotides read TGTGCCAGCAGTATAATGGGCGGATACTACGAGCAGTACTTC.

This clonotype occurred a few times. The gene calls are TRBV11-2 and TRBJ2-1; a weak D match, TRBD1 (6 bases). CDR3 length: 15 residues. V shed 6 bases and J shed 4 bases, with 16 bases lying between them. From germline, CDR1 is SGHAT and CDR2 FQNNGV. CDR3 coding DNA: TGTGCCAGCAGTGAAGGGCCAAGGGGGTACAATGAGCAGTTCTTC. It yields the protein CASSEGPRGYNEQFF.

The CDR3 coding sequence is TGTGCCAGCAGCTACGGACGGCTGAACACTGAAGCTTTCTTT. This gives the protein CASSYGRLNTEAFF. The chain joins TRBV7-6 to TRBJ1-1; D not certain. The length of the CDR3 is 14 residues. V lost 4 bases, J lost 0 bases, and 9 bases lay in between. Germline CDR1 and CDR2: SGHVS and FNYEAQ.

Only a few counts were recorded for this clonotype. The chain uses TRBV24-1 and TRBJ2-1; TRBD2 matches at 7 bases. Germline CDR1 and CDR2: KGHDR and SFDVKD. Germline trimming cut 3 bases from V and 4 bases from J; bases unmatched to any gene: 5. The CDR3 has 15 residues. CDR3 region: CATSDPSGYYNEQFF. Here the CDR3 DNA reads TGTGCCACCAGTGATCCTAGCGGATATTACAATGAGCAGTTCTTC.

The chain is built from TRBV20-1 and TRBJ2-7; no clear D gene. From germline, CDR1 is DFQATT and CDR2 SNEGSKA (reference sequence). Trimming took 6 bases from V and 2 from J, leaving 11 bases between them. The CDR3 sequence is 12 residues long. This CDR3 reads CSALTAAYEQYF. The CDR3 DNA reads TGCAGTGCCTTGACGGCCGCCTACGAGCAGTACTTC.

Many counts were recorded for this clonotype. J is TRBJ2-5 and V is TRBV29-1, with D perhaps matching TRBD2 (6 bases). This CDR3 is built from 13 residues. Trimming left V 6 bases short and J 4 bases short, with 15 bases between. Germline V gene data show CDR1 as SQVTM and CDR2 as ANQGSEA. The CDR3 DNA reads as TGCAGCGTCCGGGACTCCTACGGAGAGACCCAGTACTTC. Amino acids: CSVRDSYGETQYF. Full variable domain (remainder filled in from reference TRBV29-1 and TRBJ2-5): SAVISQKPSRDICQRGTSLTIQCQVDSQVTMMFWYRQQPGQSLTLIATANQGSEATYESGFVIDKFPISRPNLTFSTLTVSNMSPEDSSIYLCSVRDSYGETQYFGPGTRLLVL.

The rearrangement links TRBV29-1 to TRBJ2-1; 8 bases align to TRBD2. V lost 3 bases to trimming and J lost 7 bases; unmatched junction nucleotides: 2. CDR1 SQVTM and CDR2 ANQGSEA come from the germline V gene. This CDR3 has 12 amino acids. Here the CDR3 DNA reads TGCAGCGTTGACGGGAGGGCTAATGAGCAGTTCTTC. It is translated as CSVDGRANEQFF.

This clonotype was counted between two and nine times. This chain uses TRBV11-2 with TRBJ2-1; 7 bases are a match to TRBD2. Trimming took 5 bases from V and 7 from J; bases not matched to a gene: 2. CDR1 is SGHAT and CDR2 is FQNNGV in the germline V gene. The CDR3 length is 12 residues. CDR3 sequence (DNA): TGTGCCAGCAGCGCACTAGCGAATGAGCAGTTCTTC. It codes for CASSALANEQFF.

This clonotype was seen a few times. The chain has TRBV24-1 and TRBJ2-1; possibly TRBD2 for D (6 bases). Germline values: CDR1 KGHDR, CDR2 SFDVKD. V lost 9 bases to trimming and J lost 8 bases, with 16 bases between them. The CDR3 is made up of 13 amino acids. The CDR3 nucleotides read TGTGCCACCCAAGCGGGCCCCGACTATGAGCAGTTCTTC. Amino acids: CATQAGPDYEQFF.

The V call is TRBV19, the J call TRBJ2-6, with TRBD1 as a possible D gene (6 bases). Germline CDR1 reads LNHDA; CDR2 reads SQIVND (reference sequence). V was trimmed by 10 bases and J by 0 bases, leaving 19 bases between them. This CDR3 is 17 amino acids long. The CDR3 bases are TGTGCCACCCGACTTACGGGACACGTCTCTGGGGCCAACGTCCTGACTTTC. It specifies CATRLTGHVSGANVLTF.